The T cell receptor (beta chain) under discussion was sequenced for a study of STAT3 mutations in large granular lymphocyte leukemia. Across the study: Roughly half the longitudinally sequenced T-LGLL patients had canonical STAT3 mutations. Study-wide findings and caveats: Every T-LGLL patient had at least one immunodominant TCRbeta clonotype. Suggested: STAT3 mutation was not the ancestral event for these clonal expansions. Variable sampling intervals and differing treatment regimens complicated linking therapy response to TCR clonal burden changes.

Average productive template count per sample was about 42,000. Here immunoSEQ multiplex PCR was the method, and the copy in TCRdb shows in-frame clones only, minus some. The sample has fewer than 10,000 clones, roughly 91% seen once. Germline V gene sequence: CDR1 SGHRS, CDR2 YFSETQ. This CDR3 is built from 15 residues. Trimming at V came to 0 bases and at J to 3 bases, leaving 5 bases not matched to a gene. Turning to this clone: Antigen specificity is unknown.

The chain employs TRBV5-1 and TRBJ2-5; TRBD1 aligns across 7 bases. The specimen sequenced was peripheral blood mononuclear cells. The source is a man older than 75 with T-cell large granular lymphocyte leukemia. Some clones in this sample may be carry-over from other donors' samples. The CDR3 spells CASSLATGTEETQYF. CDR3 nucleotide sequence: TGCGCCAGCAGCTTGGCGACAGGGACGGAAGAGACCCAGTACTTC.